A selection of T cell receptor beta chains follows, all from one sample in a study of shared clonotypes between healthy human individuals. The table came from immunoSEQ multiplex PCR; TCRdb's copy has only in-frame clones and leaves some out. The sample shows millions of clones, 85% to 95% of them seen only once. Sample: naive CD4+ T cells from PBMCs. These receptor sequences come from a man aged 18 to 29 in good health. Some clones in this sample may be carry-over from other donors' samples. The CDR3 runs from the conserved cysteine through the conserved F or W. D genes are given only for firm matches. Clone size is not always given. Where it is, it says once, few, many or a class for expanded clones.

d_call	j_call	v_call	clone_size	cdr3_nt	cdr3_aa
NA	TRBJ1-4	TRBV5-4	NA	TGTGCCAGCAGCTTGGAGGCAGCGAATGAAAAACTGTTTTTT	CASSLEAANEKLFF
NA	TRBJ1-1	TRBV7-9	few	TGTGCCAGCAGCTTCGACCAGGGGAGAGCTTTCTTT	CASSFDQGRAFF
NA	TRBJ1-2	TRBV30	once	TGTGCCTGGAGCCTCTATGAAGCTAACTATGGCTACACCTTC	CAWSLYEANYGYTF
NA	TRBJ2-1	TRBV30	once	TGTGCCTGGACTAGTGGGGATGAGCAGTTCTTC	CAWTSGDEQFF
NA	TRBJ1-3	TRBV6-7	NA	TGTGCCAGCAGACAGGGCAAAAACACCATATATTTT	CASRQGKNTIYF
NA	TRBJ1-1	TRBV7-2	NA	TGTGCCAGCAGCTTTCTAGGACATATCGTGATGAACACTGAAGCTTTCTTT	CASSFLGHIVMNTEAFF
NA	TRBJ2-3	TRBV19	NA	TGTGCCAGTAGTCGCATAAGCTTTAGCACAGATACGCAGTATTTT	CASSRISFSTDTQYF
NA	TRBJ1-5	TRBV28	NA	TGTGCCAGCAGCGCCGGGACACTGAGCAATCAGCCCCAGCATTTT	CASSAGTLSNQPQHF
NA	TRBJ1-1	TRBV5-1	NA	TGCGCCAGCAGCTTGCAATCGGGGAACACTGAAGCTTTCTTT	CASSLQSGNTEAFF
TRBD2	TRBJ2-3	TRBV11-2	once	TGTGCCAGCAGCTTAGGAGCGGGACCTAGCACAGATACGCAGTATTTT	CASSLGAGPSTDTQYF
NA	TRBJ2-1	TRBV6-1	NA	TGTGCCAGCATTTCCCCCCGGTTGGGGGATGAGCAGTTCTTC	CASISPRLGDEQFF